The entry below describes one T cell receptor (beta chain). The antigen remains unidentified. The record originates from a study of blood T cells in healthy people across ages. Study results and limitations: The fall in TCR beta diversity per million T cells was roughly linear with age.

A second PCR of about 7 to 11 cycles used a sample-barcoded 5' primer and a J-beta primer mix. TCRdb reprocessed the 5' RACE reads via MiXCR and lists one record per CDR3 protein. The top ten clones hold around 37% of a sample with hundreds of thousands of distinct CDR3 sequences, about 53% of them seen once. Aged roughly 6 to 100, donors were systemically healthy Caucasians from Russia. Peripheral blood from each donor was collected in a volume of about 9.9 milliliters. PBMCs numbering at least 7 million were isolated per sample. Germline V gene sequence: CDR1 MGHRA, CDR2 YSYEKL. V lost 5 bases to trimming and J lost 7 bases, with 17 bases between them. The CDR3 covers 15 residues.

The V and J genes are TRBV4-1 and TRBJ1-4; tentatively, D is TRBD1 (6 bases). The clonotype comes from a man between 60 and 70 years old in good health. Specimen: blood. The CDR3 region has the DNA TGCGCCAGCAGCGAGAGGGACACGGTAATTGAAAAACTGTTTTTT. Translated: CASSERDTVIEKLFF.